This T cell receptor beta chain was found in a study of cytomegalovirus exposure and HLA in healthy donors. Notes on the study in general: Immune exposure data for these donors was limited to CMV serostatus.

This CDR3 contains 14 residues. CDR1 is MRHNA and CDR2 is SNTAGT in the germline V gene. Trimming shortened V by 0 bases and J by 5 bases, and 7 bases separated the two germline ends. The PCR employed 60 Vbeta primers together with 13 Jbeta primers. The repertoire was sequenced with immunoSEQ multiplex PCR; TCRdb's copy has only in-frame clones and lacks some. The table has 30,000 to 45,000 clones, approximately 55% seen once. It was healthy bone marrow donors who served as donors. On this clone: Its antigen remains unknown.

The chain uses TRBV6-4 and TRBJ2-2; no reliable D call. Sequencing used PBMCs. The origin of this receptor is a woman between 40 and 55 years old in good health and CMV-seropositive. CDR3: CASSDSYLTGELFF. The CDR3, as DNA: TGTGCCAGCAGTGACTCTTACCTAACCGGGGAGCTGTTTTTT.